These 20 T cell receptor beta chains originate from one sample sequenced in a study of shared clonotypes between healthy human individuals. Only in-frame clones appear in the TCRdb table, and some are missing; sequencing was by immunoSEQ multiplex PCR. Of around 1,000,000 clones in the sample, 60% to 85% were seen once. Sequencing was performed on memory CD4+ T cells from PBMCs. Indicated subset: CD45RA-negative fraction. Source of these receptors: a man between 18 and 35 years old in good health. Some clones in this sample may be carry-over from other donors' samples.

The rearrangement uses TRBV27 and TRBJ2-5; D perhaps matches TRBD2 (7 bases). The CDR3 consists of 15 residues. V dropped 6 bases and J dropped 1 base, with 15 bases sitting between them. From germline, CDR1 is MNHEY and CDR2 SMNVEV (reference sequence). This chain's CDR3 is CASRGAGAPQETQYF. In nucleotides, the CDR3 is TGTGCCAGCAGGGGGGCGGGGGCCCCCCAAGAGACCCAGTACTTC.

V is TRBV2 and J is TRBJ1-3; D is undetermined. V shed 11 bases and J shed 0 bases, with 20 bases lying between them. Germline V gene data show CDR1 as SNHLY and CDR2 as FYNNEI. The CDR3 spans 16 residues. This CDR3 is CARTVSSASSGNTIYF. The CDR3 region has the DNA TGTGCCCGGACGGTTTCCTCTGCGAGCTCTGGAAACACCATATATTTT.

The chain carries TRBV7-9 and TRBJ1-4; D gene ambiguous. The CDR3 spans 13 residues. The V gene's germline CDR1 is SEHNR and CDR2 FQNEAQ (reference sequence). V was trimmed by 1 base and J by 5 bases, leaving 5 bases between them. This chain's CDR3 is CASSLDRNEKLFF. CDR3 DNA: TGTGCCAGCAGCTTAGACCGAAATGAAAAACTGTTTTTT.

V usage is TRBV29-1 and J usage is TRBJ2-1; D is possibly TRBD2 (5 bases). The CDR3 contains 13 residues. CDR1 and CDR2 from the germline V gene are SQVTM and ANQGSEA. V was pared by 4 bases and J by 1 base, with 8 bases between. The CDR3 spells CSVVSESYNEQFF. CDR3 nucleotides: TGCAGCGTTGTTAGCGAATCCTACAATGAGCAGTTCTTC.

V gene TRBV28 combines with J gene TRBJ1-1; D remains unclear. The CDR3 has 14 residues. The V gene lost 2 bases and the J gene lost 4 bases, with 11 bases spanning the gap. Germline V gives CDR1 MDHEN, CDR2 SYDVKM. The CDR3 reads CASSLREGVTEAFF. For the CDR3, the DNA is TGTGCCAGCAGTTTAAGGGAAGGAGTCACTGAAGCTTTCTTT.

This clone was found once. This chain links TRBV19 with TRBJ1-5, with D possibly TRBD1 on 6 matching bases. V was shortened by 4 bases and J by 4 bases, with 8 bases between the two germline ends. The germline V gene encodes CDR1 LNHDA and CDR2 SQIVND (reference sequence). The CDR3 runs 13 residues. This CDR3 reads CASSKDSNQPQHF. The DNA for the CDR3 is TGTGCCAGTAGTAAGGACAGTAATCAGCCCCAGCATTTT.

The chain links TRBV6-6 to TRBJ2-7, with 8 nucleotides matching TRBD1. The germline V gene has CDR1 MNHNY and CDR2 SVGAGI (reference sequence). After removal of 7 bases from V and 6 bases from J, the junction contained 11 bases not matched to a gene. CDR3 length: 14 amino acids. The CDR3 nucleotides read TGTGCCAGCACCCCCGGACAGGGAGGAGGCGAGCAGTACTTC. Translated, it gives CASTPGQGGGEQYF.

This chain links TRBV6-6 with TRBJ1-2, with TRBD1 identical over 8 bases. This CDR3 has 15 amino acids. Germline V CDR1 and CDR2: MNHNY, SVGAGI (reference sequence). Trimming cost V 5 bases and J 4 bases; bases outside gene matches: 9. CDR3 sequence (DNA): TGTGCCAGCAGTCCCCGGACAGGGTGGGGCTATGGCTACACCTTC. Its translation: CASSPRTGWGYGYTF.

This rearrangement joins TRBV2 to TRBJ2-1; 8 bases fit TRBD1. This CDR3 is 15 amino acids long. The V and J ends lost 6 bases and 0 bases, in that order; junction bases with no gene match: 4. The germline CDR1 and CDR2 sequences are SNHLY and FYNNEI. The DNA for the CDR3 is TGTGCCAGCAGCGGAACAGGGGGCTCCTACAATGAGCAGTTCTTC. Translation gives CASSGTGGSYNEQFF.

This clone was recorded many times. The CDR3 DNA reads as TGCGCCAGCAGGAACCAAGAGACCCAGTACTTC. Its translation: CASRNQETQYF. The genes are TRBV23-1 and TRBJ2-5; D is unclear. TRBV23-1 is an open reading frame whose function is uncertain. CDR3 size: 11 residues. V shed 6 bases and J shed 0 bases, with 2 bases lying between them.

CDR3 DNA sequence: TGTGCCAGCAGCTTGGGACAGGGAAGCAATCAGCCCCAGCATTTT. Protein sequence: CASSLGQGSNQPQHF. The rearrangement uses TRBV7-8 and TRBJ1-5; 9 bases map to TRBD1. J was trimmed by 1 base and V by 3 bases; bases with no gene match: 1. The CDR3 has 15 residues. Germline V gene lookup returns CDR1 SGHVS and CDR2 FQNEAQ.

Note on this clone: The identical CDR3 is also encoded by other nucleotide sequences in the sample. The chain employs TRBV27 and TRBJ2-7, with 9 positions matching TRBD1. Losses at the gene ends were 6 bases for V and 1 base for J; bases not matched to a gene: 4. Germline CDR1 MNHEY, CDR2 SMNVEV (reference sequence). The CDR3 contains 14 residues. CDR3 loop: CASRLQGASYEQYF. Here the CDR3 DNA reads TGTGCCAGCAGGCTACAGGGGGCTTCCTACGAGCAGTACTTC.

V gene TRBV5-6 combines with J gene TRBJ2-1; 9 bases are a match to TRBD1. CDR3 length: 15 residues. The junction had 8 bases not matched to a gene; V was cut back by 4 bases and J by 6 bases. Germline V gives CDR1 SGHDT, CDR2 YYEEEE. In DNA, the CDR3 is TGTGCCAGCAGCCAGGCCGGGACAGGGCGCAATGAGCAGTTCTTC. Amino acid sequence: CASSQAGTGRNEQFF.

This chain links TRBV28 with TRBJ1-3, with D unresolved. The V end lost 6 bases, the J end lost 0 bases, and 9 bases lay between the germline ends. In germline, CDR1 is MDHEN, CDR2 SYDVKM. The CDR3 runs to 14 residues. The CDR3 spells CASSQRRSGNTIYF. For the CDR3, the DNA is TGTGCCAGCAGCCAGAGACGCTCTGGAAACACCATATATTTT.

The V and J genes are TRBV27 and TRBJ1-1; no definite D call. The germline V gene has CDR1 MNHEY and CDR2 SMNVEV (reference sequence). Trimming shortened V by 8 bases and J by 4 bases, and 20 bases separated the two germline ends. The CDR3 has 15 amino acids. The CDR3 protein is CASSLWGSGGTEAFF. Here the CDR3 DNA reads TGTGCCAGCTCGCTTTGGGGATCGGGTGGCACTGAAGCTTTCTTT.

This clone has just a few counts. CDR3 nucleotide sequence: TGTGCCAGCAGCTATAGCGGGAAGGGGGATGCATCGCAGTATTTT. Protein sequence: CASSYSGKGDASQYF. This chain joins TRBV6-5 and TRBJ2-3; 8 bases are a match to TRBD2. The CDR3 length is 15 residues. Germline trimming cut 6 bases from V and 10 bases from J; bases unmatched to any gene: 15. Germline CDR1 MNHEY, CDR2 SVGAGI.

In the case of this clone: This sample includes further DNA sequences coding for the same CDR3. This chain links TRBV19 with TRBJ2-7, with 9 bases that match TRBD1. The CDR3 runs 13 residues. V was clipped by 6 bases and J by 4 bases; unmatched bases: 4. Germline CDR1 reads LNHDA; CDR2 reads SQIVND (reference sequence). In nucleotides, the CDR3 is TGTGCCAGTAGAGGGACAGGGCTATACGAGCAGTACTTC. As protein: CASRGTGLYEQYF. Combining the CDR3 with reference TRBV19 and TRBJ2-7 gives the whole variable domain DGGITQSPKYLFRKEGQNVTLSCEQNLNHDAMYWYRQDPGQGLRLIYYSQIVNDFQKGDIAEGYSVSREKKESFPLTVTSAQKNPTAFYLCASRGTGLYEQYFGPGTRLTVT.

The chain recombines TRBV28 with TRBJ2-5; D unclear. Germline values: CDR1 MDHEN, CDR2 SYDVKM. CDR3 size: 12 residues. V dropped 5 bases and J dropped 7 bases, with 11 bases sitting between them. This CDR3 reads CASSLQPPTQYF. Written as DNA, the CDR3 is TGTGCCAGCAGTCTACAACCCCCGACCCAGTACTTC.

The chain employs TRBV6-1 and TRBJ2-7; 9 positions match TRBD1. CDR1 MNHNS and CDR2 SASEGT come from the germline V gene. V gave up 7 bases and J gave up 2 bases; unmatched junction bases: 6. The CDR3 totals 14 residues. The CDR3 region has the DNA TGTGCCAGCACTCGGGGACAGGGACCCTACGAGCAGTACTTC. Translation gives CASTRGQGPYEQYF.

This clone came up a few times. The V and J genes are TRBV2 and TRBJ1-6, with a tentative D call TRBD1 (5 bases). Looked up from germline, CDR1 is SNHLY and CDR2 is FYNNEI. Trimming took off 10 bases at V and 9 bases at J, with 13 bases between the two ends. The CDR3 runs 12 residues. CDR3 residues: CATQGSGSPLHF. The CDR3 coding sequence is TGTGCCACCCAGGGTTCGGGTTCACCCCTCCACTTT.